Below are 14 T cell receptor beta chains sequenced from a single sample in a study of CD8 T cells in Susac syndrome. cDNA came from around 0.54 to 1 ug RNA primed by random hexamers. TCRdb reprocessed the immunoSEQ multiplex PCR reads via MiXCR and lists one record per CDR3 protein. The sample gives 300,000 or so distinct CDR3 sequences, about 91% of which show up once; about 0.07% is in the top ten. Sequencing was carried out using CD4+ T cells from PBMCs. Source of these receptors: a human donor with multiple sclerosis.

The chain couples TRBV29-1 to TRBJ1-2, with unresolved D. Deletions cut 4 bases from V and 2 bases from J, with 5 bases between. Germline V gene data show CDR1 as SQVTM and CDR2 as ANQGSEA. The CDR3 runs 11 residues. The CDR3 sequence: CSVGVNYGYTF. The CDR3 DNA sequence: TGCAGCGTTGGAGTCAACTATGGCTACACCTTC.

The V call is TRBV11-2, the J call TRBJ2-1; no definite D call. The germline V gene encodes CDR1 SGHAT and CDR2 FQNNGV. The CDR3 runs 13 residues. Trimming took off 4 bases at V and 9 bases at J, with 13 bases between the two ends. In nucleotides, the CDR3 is TGTGCCAGCAGCTATAATAGGGTGGGTGAGCAGTTCTTC. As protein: CASSYNRVGEQFF.

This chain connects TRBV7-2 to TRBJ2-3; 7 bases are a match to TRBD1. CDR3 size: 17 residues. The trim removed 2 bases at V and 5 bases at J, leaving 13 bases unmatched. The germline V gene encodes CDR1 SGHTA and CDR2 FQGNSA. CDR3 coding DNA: TGTGCCAGCAGCTTATCTCGTCGCTGGGACAGTCTAGATACGCAGTATTTT. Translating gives CASSLSRRWDSLDTQYF.

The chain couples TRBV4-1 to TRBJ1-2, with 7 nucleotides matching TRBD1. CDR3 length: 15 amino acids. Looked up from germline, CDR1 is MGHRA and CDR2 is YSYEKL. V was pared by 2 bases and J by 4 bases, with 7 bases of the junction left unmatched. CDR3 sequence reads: CASSQRQGRIYGYTF. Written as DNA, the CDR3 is TGCGCCAGCAGCCAAAGACAGGGCAGAATCTATGGCTACACCTTC.

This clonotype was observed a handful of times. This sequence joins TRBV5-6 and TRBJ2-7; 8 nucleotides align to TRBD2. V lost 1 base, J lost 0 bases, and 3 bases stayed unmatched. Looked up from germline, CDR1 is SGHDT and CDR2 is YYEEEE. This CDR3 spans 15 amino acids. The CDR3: CASSLRGRSSYEQYF. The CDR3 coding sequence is TGTGCCAGCAGCTTGCGCGGGAGGAGCTCCTACGAGCAGTACTTC.

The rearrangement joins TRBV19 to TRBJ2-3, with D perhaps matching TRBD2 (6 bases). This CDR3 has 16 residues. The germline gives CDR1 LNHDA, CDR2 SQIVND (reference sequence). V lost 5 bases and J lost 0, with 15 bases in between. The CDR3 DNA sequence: TGTGCCAGTAGTCCACTAGCTGGCACTAGCACAGATACGCAGTATTTT. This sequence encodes CASSPLAGTSTDTQYF.

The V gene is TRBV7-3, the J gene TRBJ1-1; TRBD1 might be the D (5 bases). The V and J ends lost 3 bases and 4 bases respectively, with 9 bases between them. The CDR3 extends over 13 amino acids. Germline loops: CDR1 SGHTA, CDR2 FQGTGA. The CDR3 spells CASSFTGLTEAFF. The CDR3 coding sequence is TGTGCCAGCAGCTTTACAGGCCTCACTGAAGCTTTCTTT.

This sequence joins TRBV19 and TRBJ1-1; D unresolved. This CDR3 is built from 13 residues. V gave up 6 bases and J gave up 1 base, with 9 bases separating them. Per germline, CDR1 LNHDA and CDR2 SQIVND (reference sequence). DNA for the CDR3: TGTGCCAGTAGATATTTCGGGAACACTGAAGCTTTCTTT. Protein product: CASRYFGNTEAFF. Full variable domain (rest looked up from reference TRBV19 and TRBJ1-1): DGGITQSPKYLFRKEGQNVTLSCEQNLNHDAMYWYRQDPGQGLRLIYYSQIVNDFQKGDIAEGYSVSREKKESFPLTVTSAQKNPTAFYLCASRYFGNTEAFFGQGTRLTVV.

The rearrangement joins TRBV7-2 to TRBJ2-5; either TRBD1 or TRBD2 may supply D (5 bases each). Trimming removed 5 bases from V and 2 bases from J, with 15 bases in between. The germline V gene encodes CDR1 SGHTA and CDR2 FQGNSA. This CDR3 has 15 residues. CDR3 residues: CASSHPGRLQETQYF. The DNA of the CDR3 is TGTGCCAGCAGCCATCCGGGACGCCTACAAGAGACCCAGTACTTC.

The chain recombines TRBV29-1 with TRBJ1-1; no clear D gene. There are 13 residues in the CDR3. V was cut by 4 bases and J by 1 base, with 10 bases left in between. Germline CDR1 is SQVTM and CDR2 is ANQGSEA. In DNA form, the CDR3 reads TGCAGCGTTGTGAAACAGACGAACACTGAAGCTTTCTTT. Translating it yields CSVVKQTNTEAFF.

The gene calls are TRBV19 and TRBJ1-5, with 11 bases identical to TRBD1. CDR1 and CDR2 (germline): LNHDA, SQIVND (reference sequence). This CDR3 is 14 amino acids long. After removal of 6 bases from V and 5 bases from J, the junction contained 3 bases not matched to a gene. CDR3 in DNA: TGTGCCAGTAGCGGGACAGGGGGACATCAGCCCCAGCATTTT. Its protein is CASSGTGGHQPQHF.

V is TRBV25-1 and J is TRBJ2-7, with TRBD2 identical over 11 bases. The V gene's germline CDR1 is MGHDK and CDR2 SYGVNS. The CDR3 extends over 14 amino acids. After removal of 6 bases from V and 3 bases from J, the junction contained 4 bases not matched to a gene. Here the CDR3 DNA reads TGTGCCAGCAGCGTAGCGGGGGGGAGCTACGAGCAGTACTTC. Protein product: CASSVAGGSYEQYF.

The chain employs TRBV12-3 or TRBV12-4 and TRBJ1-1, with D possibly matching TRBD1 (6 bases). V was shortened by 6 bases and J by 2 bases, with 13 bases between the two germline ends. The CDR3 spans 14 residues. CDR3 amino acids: CASRGAPSNTEAFF. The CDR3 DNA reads TGTGCCAGCAGGGGGGCGCCGAGTAACACTGAAGCTTTCTTT.

CDR3 protein: CASSLGLAGGPEDTQYF. The CDR3 nucleotides read TGCGCCAGCAGCCTTGGACTAGCGGGGGGGCCGGAGGATACGCAGTATTTT. The genes are TRBV4-1 and TRBJ2-3; TRBD2 matches at 15 bases. Germline V gene lookup returns CDR1 MGHRA and CDR2 YSYEKL. Trimming at V came to 4 bases and at J to 6 bases, leaving 8 bases not matched to a gene. The CDR3 is 17 residues long.